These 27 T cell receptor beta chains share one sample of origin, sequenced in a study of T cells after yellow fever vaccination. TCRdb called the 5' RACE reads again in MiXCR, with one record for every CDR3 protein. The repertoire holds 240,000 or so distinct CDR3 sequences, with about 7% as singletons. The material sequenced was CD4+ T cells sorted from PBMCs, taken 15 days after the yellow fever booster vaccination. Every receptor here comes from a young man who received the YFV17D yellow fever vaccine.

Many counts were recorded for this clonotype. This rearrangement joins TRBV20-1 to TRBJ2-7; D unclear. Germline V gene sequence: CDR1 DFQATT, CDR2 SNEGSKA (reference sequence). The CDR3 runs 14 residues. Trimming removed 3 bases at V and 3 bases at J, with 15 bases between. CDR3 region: CSASGSNLYYEQYF. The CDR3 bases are TGCAGTGCTAGTGGTTCCAACCTATACTACGAGCAGTACTTC.

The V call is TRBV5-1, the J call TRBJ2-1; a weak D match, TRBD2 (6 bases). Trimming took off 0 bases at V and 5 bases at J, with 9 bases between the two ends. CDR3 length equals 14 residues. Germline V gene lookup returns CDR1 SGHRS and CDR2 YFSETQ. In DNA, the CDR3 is TGCGCCAGCAGCTTGGGGCTAGCGAACAATGAGCAGTTCTTC. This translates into CASSLGLANNEQFF.

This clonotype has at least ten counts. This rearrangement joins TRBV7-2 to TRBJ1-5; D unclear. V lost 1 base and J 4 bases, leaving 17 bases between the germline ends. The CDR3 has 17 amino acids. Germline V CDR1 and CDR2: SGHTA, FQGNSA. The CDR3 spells CASSLGSHRPGNQPQHF. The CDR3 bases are TGTGCCAGCAGCTTAGGGTCTCACAGACCTGGTAATCAGCCCCAGCATTTT.

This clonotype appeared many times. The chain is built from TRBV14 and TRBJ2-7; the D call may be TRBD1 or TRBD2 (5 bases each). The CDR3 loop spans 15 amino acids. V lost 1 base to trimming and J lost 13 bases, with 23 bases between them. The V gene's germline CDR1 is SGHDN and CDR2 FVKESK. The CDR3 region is CASSQVDLVGTRQYF. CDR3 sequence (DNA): TGTGCCAGCAGCCAAGTGGACTTGGTAGGGACCAGACAATACTTC.

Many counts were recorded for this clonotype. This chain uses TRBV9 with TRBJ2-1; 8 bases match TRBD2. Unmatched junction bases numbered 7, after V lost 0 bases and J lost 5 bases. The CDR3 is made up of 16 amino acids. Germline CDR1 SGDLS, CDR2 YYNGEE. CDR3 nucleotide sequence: TGTGCCAGCAGCGTAGGTATAGCGGGAAGGAACAATGAGCAGTTCTTC. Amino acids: CASSVGIAGRNNEQFF.

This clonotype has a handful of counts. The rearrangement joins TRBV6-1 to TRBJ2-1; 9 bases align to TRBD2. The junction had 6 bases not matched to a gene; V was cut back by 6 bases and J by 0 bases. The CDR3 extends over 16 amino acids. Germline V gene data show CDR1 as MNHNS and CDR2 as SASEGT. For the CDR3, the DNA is TGTGCCAGCAGGGCCCCTAGCGGGGTCTCCTACAATGAGCAGTTCTTC. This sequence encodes CASRAPSGVSYNEQFF.

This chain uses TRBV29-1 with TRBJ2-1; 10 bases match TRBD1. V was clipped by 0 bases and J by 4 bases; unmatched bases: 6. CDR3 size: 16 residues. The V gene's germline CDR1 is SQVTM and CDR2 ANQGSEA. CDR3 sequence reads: CSVEDRGTGAYNEQFF. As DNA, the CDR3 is TGCAGCGTTGAAGATCGAGGGACAGGGGCATACAATGAGCAGTTCTTC.

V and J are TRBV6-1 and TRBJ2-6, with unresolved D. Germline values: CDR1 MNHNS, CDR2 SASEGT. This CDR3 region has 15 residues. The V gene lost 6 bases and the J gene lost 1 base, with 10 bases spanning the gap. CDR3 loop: CASSLTRSGANVLTF. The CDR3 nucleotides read TGTGCCAGCAGCCTCACAAGATCTGGGGCCAACGTCCTGACTTTC.

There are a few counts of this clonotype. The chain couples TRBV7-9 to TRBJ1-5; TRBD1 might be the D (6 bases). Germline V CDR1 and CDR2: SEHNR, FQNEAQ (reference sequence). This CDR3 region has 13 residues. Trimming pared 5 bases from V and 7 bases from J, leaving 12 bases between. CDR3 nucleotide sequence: TGTGCCAGCAGCCATGAGGGGGTGCAGCCCCAGCATTTT. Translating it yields CASSHEGVQPQHF.

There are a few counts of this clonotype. The DNA of the CDR3 is TGTGCCAGCAGTTTTGTACAGAACTACGAGCAGTACTTC. Its translation is CASSFVQNYEQYF. This chain uses TRBV28 with TRBJ2-7, with D unresolved. The CDR3 spans 13 residues. Germline loops: CDR1 MDHEN, CDR2 SYDVKM. Trimming shortened V by 3 bases and J by 3 bases, and 9 bases separated the two germline ends. Full variable domain (rest looked up from reference TRBV28 and TRBJ2-7): DVKVTQSSRYLVKRTGEKVFLECVQDMDHENMFWYRQDPGLGLRLIYFSYDVKMKEKGDIPEGYSVSREKKERFSLILESASTNQTSMYLCASSFVQNYEQYFGPGTRLTVT.

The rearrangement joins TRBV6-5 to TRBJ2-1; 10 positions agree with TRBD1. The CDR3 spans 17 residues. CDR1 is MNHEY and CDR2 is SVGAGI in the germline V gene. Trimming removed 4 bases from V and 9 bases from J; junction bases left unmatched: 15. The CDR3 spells CASSFPLRQGAAFEQFF. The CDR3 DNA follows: TGTGCCAGCAGTTTCCCACTACGACAGGGGGCGGCGTTTGAGCAGTTCTTC.

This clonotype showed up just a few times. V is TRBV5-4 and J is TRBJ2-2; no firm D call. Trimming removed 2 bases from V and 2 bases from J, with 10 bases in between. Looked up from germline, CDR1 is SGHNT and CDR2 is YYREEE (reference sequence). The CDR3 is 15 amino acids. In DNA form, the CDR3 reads TGTGCCAGCAGCTTCGCCGGATTAAACACCGGGGAGCTGTTTTTT. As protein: CASSFAGLNTGELFF.

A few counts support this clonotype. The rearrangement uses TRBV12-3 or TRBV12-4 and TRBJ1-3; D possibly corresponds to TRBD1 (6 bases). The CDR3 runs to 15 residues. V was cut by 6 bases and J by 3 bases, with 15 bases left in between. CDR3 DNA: TGTGCCAGCAGGCCTCAGGGGAGCGGTGGAAACACCATATATTTT. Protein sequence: CASRPQGSGGNTIYF.

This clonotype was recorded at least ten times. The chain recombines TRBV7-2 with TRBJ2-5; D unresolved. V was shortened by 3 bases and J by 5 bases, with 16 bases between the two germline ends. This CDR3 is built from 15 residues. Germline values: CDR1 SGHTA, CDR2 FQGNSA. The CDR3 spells CASSFRPAGVETQYF. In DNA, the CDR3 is TGTGCCAGCAGCTTTCGACCAGCTGGGGTGGAGACCCAGTACTTC.

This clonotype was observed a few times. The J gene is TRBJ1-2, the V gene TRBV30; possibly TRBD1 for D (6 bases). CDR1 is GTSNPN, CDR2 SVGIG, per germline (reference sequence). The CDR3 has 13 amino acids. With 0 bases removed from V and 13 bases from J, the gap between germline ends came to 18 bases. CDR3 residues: CAWSVPPGQLATF. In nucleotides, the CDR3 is TGTGCCTGGAGTGTACCCCCCGGACAGCTCGCCACCTTC.

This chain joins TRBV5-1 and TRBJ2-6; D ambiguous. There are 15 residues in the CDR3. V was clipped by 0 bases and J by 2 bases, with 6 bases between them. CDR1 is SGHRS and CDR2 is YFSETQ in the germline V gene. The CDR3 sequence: CASSLDYTGANVLTF. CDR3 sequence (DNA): TGCGCCAGCAGCTTGGACTATACTGGGGCCAACGTCCTGACTTTC.

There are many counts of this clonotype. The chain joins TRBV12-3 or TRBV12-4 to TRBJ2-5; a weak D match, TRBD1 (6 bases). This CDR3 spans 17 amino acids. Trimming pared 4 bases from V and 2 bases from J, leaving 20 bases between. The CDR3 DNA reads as TGTGCCAGCAGTTACTCACGCCCTGACAGGTTGCAAGAGACCCAGTACTTC. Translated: CASSYSRPDRLQETQYF.

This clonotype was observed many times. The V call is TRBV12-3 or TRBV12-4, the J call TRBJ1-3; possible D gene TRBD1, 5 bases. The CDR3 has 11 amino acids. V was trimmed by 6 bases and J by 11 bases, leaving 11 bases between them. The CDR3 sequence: CASRRGGAIYF. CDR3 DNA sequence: TGTGCCAGCAGGCGGGGGGGAGCCATATATTTT.

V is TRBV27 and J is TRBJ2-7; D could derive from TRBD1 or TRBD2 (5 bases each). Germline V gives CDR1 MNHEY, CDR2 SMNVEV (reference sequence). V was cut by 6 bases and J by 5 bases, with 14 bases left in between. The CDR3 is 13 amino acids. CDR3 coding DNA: TGTGCCAGCAGACCGGCAGGGAGCCACGAGCAGTACTTC. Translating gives CASRPAGSHEQYF.

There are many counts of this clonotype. The CDR3, as DNA: TGCAGTGCCATGCAGCGGAGCTACTACAATGAGCAGTTCTTC. Amino acid sequence: CSAMQRSYYNEQFF. This chain links TRBV20-1 with TRBJ2-1; TRBD2 is a possible D gene (5 bases). CDR3 size: 14 residues. Germline V gene lookup returns CDR1 DFQATT and CDR2 SNEGSKA (reference sequence). Trimming cost V 6 bases and J 3 bases, with 15 bases left between them.

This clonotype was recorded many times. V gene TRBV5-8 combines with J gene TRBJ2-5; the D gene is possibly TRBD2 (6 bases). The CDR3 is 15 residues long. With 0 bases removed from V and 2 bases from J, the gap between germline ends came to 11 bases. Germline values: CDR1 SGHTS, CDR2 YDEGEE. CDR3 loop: CASSLELATQETQYF. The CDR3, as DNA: TGTGCCAGCAGCTTGGAACTAGCTACGCAAGAGACCCAGTACTTC.

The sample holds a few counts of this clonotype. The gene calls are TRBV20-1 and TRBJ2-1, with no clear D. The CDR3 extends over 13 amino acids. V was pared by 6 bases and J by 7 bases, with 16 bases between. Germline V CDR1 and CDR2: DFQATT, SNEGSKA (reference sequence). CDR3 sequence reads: CSALAPGINEQFF. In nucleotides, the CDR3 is TGCAGTGCCCTGGCCCCCGGCATTAATGAGCAGTTCTTC.

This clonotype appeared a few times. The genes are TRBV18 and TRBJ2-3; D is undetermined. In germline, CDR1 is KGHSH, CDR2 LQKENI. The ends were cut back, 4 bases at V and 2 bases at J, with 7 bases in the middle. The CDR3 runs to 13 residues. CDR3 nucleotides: TGTGCCAGCTCACGTGGAAACACAGATACGCAGTATTTT. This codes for CASSRGNTDTQYF.

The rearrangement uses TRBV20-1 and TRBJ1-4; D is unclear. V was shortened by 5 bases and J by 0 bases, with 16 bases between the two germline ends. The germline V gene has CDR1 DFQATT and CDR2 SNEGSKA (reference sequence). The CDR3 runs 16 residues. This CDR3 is CSALPGGGATNEKLFF. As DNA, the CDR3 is TGCAGTGCTCTACCCGGAGGAGGAGCAACTAATGAAAAACTGTTTTTT.

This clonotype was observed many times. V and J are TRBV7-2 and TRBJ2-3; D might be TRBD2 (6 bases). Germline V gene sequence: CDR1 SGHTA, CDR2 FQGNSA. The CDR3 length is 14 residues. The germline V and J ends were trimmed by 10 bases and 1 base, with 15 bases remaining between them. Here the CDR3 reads CATPGASGTDTQYF. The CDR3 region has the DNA TGTGCCACCCCTGGGGCTAGCGGCACAGATACGCAGTATTTT.

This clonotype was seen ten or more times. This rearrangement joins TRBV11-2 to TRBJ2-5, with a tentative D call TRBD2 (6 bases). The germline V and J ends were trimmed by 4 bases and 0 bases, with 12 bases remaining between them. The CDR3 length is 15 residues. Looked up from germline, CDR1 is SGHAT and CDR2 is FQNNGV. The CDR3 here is CASSWFRGYQETQYF. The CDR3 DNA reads TGTGCCAGCAGCTGGTTCCGGGGGTACCAAGAGACCCAGTACTTC.

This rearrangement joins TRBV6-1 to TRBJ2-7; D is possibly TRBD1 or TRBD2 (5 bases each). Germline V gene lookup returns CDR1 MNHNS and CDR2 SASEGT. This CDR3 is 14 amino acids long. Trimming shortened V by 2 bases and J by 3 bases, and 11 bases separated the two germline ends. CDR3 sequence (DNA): TGTGCCAGCAGTGAAAGGGGAGATTTCTACGAGCAGTACTTC. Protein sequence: CASSERGDFYEQYF.